A selection of T cell receptor beta chains follows, all from one sample in a study of cytomegalovirus exposure and HLA in healthy donors. The data were produced by immunoSEQ multiplex PCR, yet TCRdb's version contains in-frame clones alone and is incomplete. Here the sample spans 130,000 or so clones, 75% to 90% being singletons. The sequenced sample was PBMCs. The source is a woman between 45 and 65 years old in good health and CMV-seropositive. Both conserved end residues are part of each CDR3. The D gene is left open where the match is weak. Rows give clone size only sometimes, using once, few, many, or a class for an expanded clone.

j_call d_call v_call clone_size cdr3_nt cdr3_aa
TRBJ1-2 - TRBV7-2 - TGTGCCAGCACCCGAAAGGATGGGGTCAGGGCATTGAGAAACTATGGCTACACCTTC CASTRKDGVRALRNYGYTF
TRBJ1-1 - TRBV5-1 - TGCGCCAGCAGCTTGTTCGGGGGGGAAGACACTGAAGCTTTCTTT CASSLFGGEDTEAFF
TRBJ1-1 - TRBV6-1 - TGTGCCACCTCATCCAAGGGGGTTGGTGAAGCTTTCTTT CATSSKGVGEAFF
TRBJ2-2 TRBD1 TRBV27 - TGTGCCAGCAGACGACAGGGTTCGGTGGGTTTAGACACCGGGGAGCTGTTTTTT CASRRQGSVGLDTGELFF
TRBJ2-4 - TRBV5-4 - TGTGCCAGCAGCTTGGACCCGGGACAAAAAAACATTCAGTACTTC CASSLDPGQKNIQYF
TRBJ2-7 TRBD1 TRBV27 once TGTGCCAGCAGTTACTCAACGGGACAGCTATCCTACGAGCAGTACTTC CASSYSTGQLSYEQYF
TRBJ1-4 - TRBV28 once TGTGCCAGCAGTTTTCTGCCACTCGAAAAACTGTTTTTT CASSFLPLEKLFF
TRBJ2-1 - TRBV19 - TGTGCCACTAGCTGGGACATTTACAATGAGCAGTTCTTC CATSWDIYNEQFF
TRBJ1-4 - TRBV7-9 - TGTGCCAGCAGCCAAGATGGGGCACGCCTCGTGAAAAAGTTGTTTTTT CASSQDGARLVKKLFF
TRBJ2-3 TRBD2 TRBV25-1 - TGTGCCAGCAGTGAATATAGCGGGGGACCCACAGATACGCAGTATTTT CASSEYSGGPTDTQYF
TRBJ2-2 - TRBV19 - TGTGCCAGTAGAATGGACGGGAGTGAGAACACCGGGGAGCTGTTTTTT CASRMDGSENTGELFF
TRBJ1-2 - TRBV7-9 once TGTGCCAGCAGCCTTATGCGAGGACAGCCGGCACGCTACACCTTC CASSLMRGQPARYTF
TRBJ1-1 - TRBV5-1 few TGCGCCAGCACCCCGGGGGAAGCCTTGAACACTGAAGCTTTCTTT CASTPGEALNTEAFF
TRBJ2-1 - TRBV7-3 few TGTGCCAGCAGCCCGCGGACTACTGGAGTGACCTACAATGAGCAGTTCTTC CASSPRTTGVTYNEQFF
TRBJ2-7 - TRBV7-3 - TGTGCCAGCAGCTTAGGGGCGGCGGGGTCCTACGAGCAGTACTTC CASSLGAAGSYEQYF
TRBJ2-4 TRBD1 TRBV2 - TGTGCCAGCAGGGGGACAGGGGGGGACAGTCAGTACTTC CASRGTGGDSQYF
TRBJ2-3 TRBD2 TRBV29-1 - TGCAGCGTTGTAGCGGGAGGGCCCGATACGCAGTATTTT CSVVAGGPDTQYF
TRBJ2-7 - TRBV7-2 - TGTGCCAGCAGCTCCCCCTTGGACAGCCTCTCCTACGAGCAGTACTTC CASSSPLDSLSYEQYF
TRBJ1-2 - TRBV7-8 once TGTGCCAGCAGCTACAGGGTCGGTAATAACTATGGCTACACCTTC CASSYRVGNNYGYTF
TRBJ2-1 TRBD2 TRBV27 - TGTGCCAGCACCACTACTCCCGGGGGATTAGCGGGAGTTCCACGGAATGAGCAGTTCTTC CASTTTPGGLAGVPRNEQFF
TRBJ2-1 TRBD2 TRBV29-1 - TGCAGCGTTGAACCCCGGACTAGCGGTCTTGAGCAGTTCTTC CSVEPRTSGLEQFF
TRBJ1-1 TRBD1 TRBV5-6 - TGTGCCAGCAGCTTGGCCAAGGGACAGAGATGGACTGAAGCTTTCTTT CASSLAKGQRWTEAFF
TRBJ2-3 - TRBV7-8 - TGTGCCAGCAGCCCCTCAAGCGGGTGGGGGGCAGATACGCAGTATTTT CASSPSSGWGADTQYF
TRBJ2-3 - TRBV4-1 few TGCGCCAGCAGCCAAGAGGGGAGAACTAGCACAGATACGCAGTATTTT CASSQEGRTSTDTQYF
TRBJ2-5 - TRBV27 once TGTGCCAGCAGTTTAACGCGAGGGGAGACCCAGTACTTC CASSLTRGETQYF
TRBJ1-1 TRBD1 TRBV9 - TGTGCCAGCAGCATCGGACAGGTGAACACTGAAGCTTTCTTT CASSIGQVNTEAFF
TRBJ2-7 TRBD2 TRBV4-1 - TGCGCCAGCAGCCTCCAACCGGGACTAGCCTACGAGCAGTACTTC CASSLQPGLAYEQYF
TRBJ2-4 TRBD2 TRBV27 - TGTGCCAGCGGTTCGTCGGGACTAGCGGGGCCTTGGGCCAAAAACATTCAGTACTTC CASGSSGLAGPWAKNIQYF
TRBJ2-1 - TRBV15 - TGTGCCACCAGCAGAGCGGGGGGCATCACCTACAATGAGCAGTTCTTC CATSRAGGITYNEQFF
TRBJ2-1 - TRBV7-7 - TGTGCTAGCAGCTTGGAGGGGAGATACAATGAGCAGTTCTTC CASSLEGRYNEQFF
TRBJ2-3 TRBD1 TRBV7-6 - TGTGCCAGCAGTCTTTTCCCCGGGACAGGGGGCACAGATACGCAGTATTTT CASSLFPGTGGTDTQYF
TRBJ2-7 - TRBV5-1 once TGCGCCAGCAGCGTAGCTTCGACCTACGAGCAGTACTTC CASSVASTYEQYF
TRBJ1-1 - TRBV5-5 - TGTGCCAGCAGCTTTTCTAGTGCGAACACTGAAGCTTTCTTT CASSFSSANTEAFF
TRBJ2-7 - TRBV9 once TGTGCCAGCAGCGTAGTGCCGGGAGCCCCCTACGAGCAGTACTTC CASSVVPGAPYEQYF
TRBJ1-6 TRBD1 TRBV2 - TGTGCCAGTGGGACAGAGAATAATTCACCCCTCCACTTT CASGTENNSPLHF